This entry is about one TCR beta chain. The sample belongs to a study of T cell responses to AZD1222 COVID-19 vaccine. J gave up 10 bases and V 1 base, and 14 bases lay outside the gene matches. Germline assignment: CDR1 SEHNR and CDR2 FQNEAQ (reference sequence). The CDR3 is made up of 18 amino acids. Measured with immunoSEQ multiplex PCR; TCRdb has only the in-frame clones, and not every one. Of 99,000 or so clones listed, 82% were seen once; the top ten hold 4.5% to 6%. Sample: peripheral blood, taken on day 0 of AZD1222 vaccination. This receptor was identified in an adult in good health. The chain uses TRBV7-9 and TRBJ2-1; 12 bases agree with TRBD2. CDR3 nucleotides: TGTGCCAGCAGCTTAGGACTAGCGGGGGCCACCCGATACGGGGAGCAGTTCTTC. This encodes CASSLGLAGATRYGEQFF.